Presented here are 31 T cell receptor beta chains from one specimen sequenced in a study of cytomegalovirus exposure and HLA in healthy donors. It was with 60 Vbeta and 13 Jbeta primers that the PCR ran. Using immunoSEQ multiplex PCR, the repertoire was profiled, and TCRdb retains in-frame clones only, with some absent. The sample gives 150,000 to 180,000 clones, about 68% of which show up once; approximately 2.1% is in the top ten. The specimen sequenced was PBMCs. The source of these receptors is a man younger than 45 in good health and CMV-seronegative.

This chain links TRBV7-8 with TRBJ1-3; 7 bases agree with TRBD1. The V gene end was trimmed by 5 bases and the J gene end by 0 bases; junction bases not matched to a gene: 4. This CDR3 contains 15 residues. CDR1 is SGHVS, CDR2 FQNEAQ, per germline. In nucleotides, the CDR3 is TGTGCCAGCAGCCCCCAGGGGGTCTCTGGAAACACCATATATTTT. It specifies CASSPQGVSGNTIYF.

The chain couples TRBV28 to TRBJ1-5; the D gene is possibly TRBD1 (6 bases). Germline V gene sequence: CDR1 MDHEN, CDR2 SYDVKM. V lost 7 bases to trimming and J lost 7 bases, with 17 bases between them. The CDR3 is 14 residues long. The CDR3 loop is CASNPHRVGQPQHF. In nucleotides, the CDR3 is TGTGCCAGCAATCCTCACAGGGTGGGCCAGCCCCAGCATTTT.

The V call is TRBV11-2, the J call TRBJ1-1; a possible D gene is TRBD1 (5 bases). The CDR3 spans 14 residues. Germline V gives CDR1 SGHAT, CDR2 FQNNGV. Trimming left V 4 bases short and J 1 base short, with 10 bases between. The CDR3: CASSSGDANTEAFF. The CDR3 nucleotides are TGTGCCAGCAGCTCGGGGGACGCGAACACTGAAGCTTTCTTT.

The rearrangement uses TRBV9 and TRBJ1-6, with 9 bases identical to TRBD1. The CDR3 runs 15 residues. V gave up 3 bases and J gave up 7 bases; unmatched junction bases: 5. Germline CDR1 and CDR2: SGDLS and YYNGEE. In DNA form, the CDR3 reads TGTGCCAGCAGCGCGGGACAGGGAAGGAATTCACCCCTCCACTTT. It translates to CASSAGQGRNSPLHF.

The J gene is TRBJ2-7, the V gene TRBV7-9; perhaps TRBD1 as D (6 bases). With 3 bases removed from V and 3 bases from J, the gap between germline ends came to 9 bases. The CDR3 consists of 13 residues. Per the germline V gene, CDR1 is SEHNR and CDR2 is FQNEAQ (reference sequence). The CDR3 loop is CASSFGQLYEQYF. The CDR3 DNA is TGTGCCAGCAGCTTCGGACAGCTCTACGAGCAGTACTTC.

J is TRBJ1-1 and V is TRBV6-5; D might be TRBD1 (5 bases). Germline CDR1 MNHEY, CDR2 SVGAGI. Trimming shortened V by 2 bases and J by 6 bases, and 16 bases separated the two germline ends. This CDR3 is 15 amino acids long. The CDR3 DNA follows: TGTGCCAGCAGTTACGGGATGGGGGGTCACTCTGAAGCTTTCTTT. Its translation is CASSYGMGGHSEAFF.

This clone was seen a single time. This chain links TRBV5-6 with TRBJ1-5; D gene ambiguous. Looked up from germline, CDR1 is SGHDT and CDR2 is YYEEEE. The CDR3 is 15 amino acids. Trimming stripped 1 base from V and 0 bases from J, with 8 bases between. In DNA, the CDR3 is TGTGCCAGCAGCTTGACCGGAGGTAGCAATCAGCCCCAGCATTTT. Protein: CASSLTGGSNQPQHF. Full variable domain (outside the CDR3, taken from reference TRBV5-6 and TRBJ1-5): DAGVTQSPTHLIKTRGQQVTLRCSPKSGHDTVSWYQQALGQGPQFIFQYYEEEERQRGNFPDRFSGHQFPNYSSELNVNALLLGDSALYLCASSLTGGSNQPQHFGDGTRLSIL.

This clone was detected once. The V gene is TRBV10-3, the J gene TRBJ2-7; possibly TRBD2 for D (6 bases). V dropped 10 bases and J dropped 0 bases, with 7 bases sitting between them. The CDR3 sequence is 11 residues long. Germline values: CDR1 ENHRY, CDR2 SYGVKD. This CDR3 is CATGSSYEQYF. CDR3 nucleotide sequence: TGTGCCACCGGGAGCTCCTACGAGCAGTACTTC.

The J gene is TRBJ2-7, the V gene TRBV5-1, with D maybe TRBD1 (6 bases). Germline V gives CDR1 SGHRS, CDR2 YFSETQ. The CDR3 spans 14 residues. The V and J ends lost 4 bases and 5 bases respectively, with 16 bases between them. DNA for the CDR3: TGCGCCAGCAGCCCGGTACAGGGTGGTGACGAGCAGTACTTC. Its translation: CASSPVQGGDEQYF.

This chain uses TRBV28 with TRBJ1-6; 9 bases match TRBD1. Germline CDR1 and CDR2: MDHEN and SYDVKM. The junction had 2 bases not matched to a gene; V was cut back by 1 base and J by 7 bases. This CDR3 is 15 amino acids long. DNA of the CDR3: TGTGCCAGCAGTTTATCGACAGGGGGAAATTCACCCCTCCACTTT. Residues: CASSLSTGGNSPLHF.

The rearrangement joins TRBV2 to TRBJ2-7; TRBD1 matches at 9 bases. The CDR3 length is 15 residues. Trimming at V came to 1 base and at J to 5 bases, leaving 6 bases not matched to a gene. The V gene's germline CDR1 is SNHLY and CDR2 FYNNEI. CDR3 residues: CASSEDRGPFDEQYF. The CDR3 DNA is TGTGCCAGCAGTGAAGACAGGGGGCCTTTTGACGAGCAGTACTTC.

The chain uses TRBV5-6 and TRBJ2-2; D gene uncertain. This CDR3 contains 12 residues. Trimming took 4 bases from V and 5 from J, leaving 6 bases between them. Germline CDR1 SGHDT, CDR2 YYEEEE. In nucleotides, the CDR3 is TGTGCCAGCAGCCTGACTACCGGGGAGCTGTTTTTT. Encoded protein: CASSLTTGELFF.

CDR3: CASSFTSGGSDTQYF. For the CDR3, the DNA is TGCGCCAGCAGCTTCACTAGCGGGGGATCAGATACGCAGTATTTT. The chain uses TRBV5-1 and TRBJ2-3, with TRBD2 matching over 11 bases. CDR3 length: 15 residues. Per germline, CDR1 SGHRS and CDR2 YFSETQ. V lost 2 bases, J lost 4 bases, and 3 bases stayed unmatched.

Worth noting for this clone: Distinct nucleotide sequences in the sample also encode this CDR3. This chain links TRBV25-1 with TRBJ1-1; D is possibly TRBD1 (5 bases). The CDR3 length is 13 residues. V lost 3 bases and J lost 3, with 8 bases in between. Germline V lookup: CDR1 MGHDK, CDR2 SYGVNS. CDR3 nucleotides: TGTGCCAGCAGTGAGGGGGGGTACACTGAAGCTTTCTTT. Protein: CASSEGGYTEAFF.

V and J are TRBV7-3 and TRBJ2-2, with TRBD2 matching over 7 bases. The CDR3 is 18 residues long. The germline V gene encodes CDR1 SGHTA and CDR2 FQGTGA. V was clipped by 5 bases and J by 1 base; unmatched bases: 13. CDR3 residues: CASSPSFWAGVNTGELFF. CDR3 sequence (DNA): TGTGCCAGCAGCCCCTCATTCTGGGCGGGGGTGAACACCGGGGAGCTGTTTTTT.

This clone was observed a few times. The chain couples TRBV28 to TRBJ1-6, with TRBD1 matching 7 bases. There are 14 residues in the CDR3. Germline values: CDR1 MDHEN, CDR2 SYDVKM. The junction had 7 bases not matched to a gene; V was cut back by 7 bases and J by 7 bases. The CDR3 sequence is CASNSGTDNSPLHF. The CDR3 DNA sequence: TGTGCCAGCAATTCGGGGACAGACAATTCACCCCTCCACTTT.

The sample holds a few counts of this clone. DNA of the CDR3: TGTGTCAGAAGCCGACAGGGGAGCCCCTACGAGCAGTACTTC. Protein sequence: CVRSRQGSPYEQYF. The V call is TRBV7-5, the J call TRBJ2-7; TRBD1 reflects the table's D call only, with no check against the DNA. TRBV7-5 is assigned pseudogene status. This CDR3 is built from 14 residues.

The rearrangement links TRBV6-1 to TRBJ1-5; perhaps TRBD1 as D (6 bases). V was cut by 5 bases and J by 5 bases, with 13 bases left in between. The CDR3 extends over 14 amino acids. Germline CDR1 MNHNS, CDR2 SASEGT. The CDR3 spells CASSSRGAYQPQHF. The CDR3 DNA follows: TGTGCCAGCAGTTCCCGGGGGGCATATCAGCCCCAGCATTTT.

The V and J genes are TRBV7-8 and TRBJ2-7; 14 nucleotides line up with TRBD2. CDR1 SGHVS and CDR2 FQNEAQ come from the germline V gene. The CDR3 is 15 residues long. The V and J ends lost 5 bases and 4 bases, in that order; junction bases with no gene match: 4. The CDR3 reads CASSGGLAGGYEQYF. The CDR3 nucleotides are TGTGCCAGCAGCGGAGGACTAGCGGGGGGTTACGAGCAGTACTTC. Full variable domain (rest looked up from reference TRBV7-8 and TRBJ2-7): GAGVSQSPRYKVAKRGQDVALRCDPISGHVSLFWYQQALGQGPEFLTYFQNEAQLDKSGLPSDRFFAERPEGSVSTLKIQRTQQEDSAVYLCASSGGLAGGYEQYFGPGTRLTVT.

This chain connects TRBV5-1 to TRBJ1-2; TRBD1 aligns across 12 bases. The V gene end was trimmed by 4 bases and the J gene end by 6 bases; junction bases not matched to a gene: 4. This CDR3 contains 14 residues. Germline V gene sequence: CDR1 SGHRS, CDR2 YFSETQ. CDR3 DNA sequence: TGCGCCAGCAGCCCGGGACAGGGGGCTCATGGCTACACCTTC. Protein sequence: CASSPGQGAHGYTF.

The rearrangement uses TRBV28 and TRBJ2-7; possible D gene TRBD2, 5 bases. CDR3 length equals 12 residues. V gave up 6 bases and J gave up 2 bases, with 8 bases separating them. Per germline, CDR1 MDHEN and CDR2 SYDVKM. Written as DNA, the CDR3 is TGTGCCAGCAGCGGGGTAACCTACGAGCAGTACTTC. It is translated as CASSGVTYEQYF.

V usage is TRBV14 and J usage is TRBJ2-5; 9 nucleotides align to TRBD1. Germline trimming cut 3 bases from V and 5 bases from J; bases unmatched to any gene: 4. CDR3 length: 14 amino acids. Germline V gene data show CDR1 as SGHDN and CDR2 as FVKESK. The CDR3 DNA is TGTGCCAGCAGCCAGGGACAGGGCCGCGAGACCCAGTACTTC. As protein: CASSQGQGRETQYF.

A word on this clone: In the same sample, other DNA sequences code for this CDR3. The chain has TRBV2 and TRBJ1-5; TRBD1 aligns across 9 bases. Per the germline V gene, CDR1 is SNHLY and CDR2 is FYNNEI. The CDR3 sequence is 14 residues long. J was trimmed by 4 bases and V by 5 bases; bases with no gene match: 3. CDR3 sequence: CASSRTGENQPQHF. The CDR3 DNA sequence: TGTGCCAGCAGTAGGACAGGGGAAAATCAGCCCCAGCATTTT.

J is TRBJ1-3 and V is TRBV7-2; D might be TRBD1 (5 bases). The CDR3 runs 16 residues. CDR1 and CDR2 from the germline V gene are SGHTA and FQGNSA. V lost 5 bases to trimming and J lost 0 bases, with 14 bases between them. CDR3 in amino acids: CASSQHRQSSGNTIYF. CDR3 coding DNA: TGTGCCAGCAGCCAACACAGACAGTCCTCTGGAAACACCATATATTTT.

This clone was observed a single time. The chain combines TRBV6-1 with TRBJ2-3; D possibly corresponds to TRBD2 (5 bases). Germline CDR1 reads MNHNS; CDR2 reads SASEGT. V lost 6 bases to trimming and J lost 2 bases, with 12 bases between them. This CDR3 contains 14 residues. CDR3 in amino acids: CASSTDYFTDTQYF. CDR3 DNA sequence: TGTGCCAGCAGCACCGACTATTTCACAGATACGCAGTATTTT.

This clone was counted only a few times. The CDR3 DNA follows: TGTGCCAGCAGTTACTCCGGGACTCGTAATGAAAAACTGTTTTTT. This translates into CASSYSGTRNEKLFF. The chain has TRBV6-6 and TRBJ1-4; TRBD1 is a possible D gene (5 bases). The V end was cut by 0 bases, the J end by 4 bases, with 9 bases between. The CDR3 extends over 15 amino acids. CDR1 and CDR2 (germline): MNHNY, SVGAGI (reference sequence).

The chain couples TRBV28 to TRBJ2-3; perhaps TRBD1 as D (5 bases). Trimming left V 7 bases short and J 4 bases short, with 24 bases between. CDR3 size: 17 residues. Germline CDR1 and CDR2: MDHEN and SYDVKM. The CDR3 spells CASTPPLGLPSADTQYF. CDR3 sequence (DNA): TGTGCCAGCACCCCCCCATTGGGGCTACCGAGCGCAGATACGCAGTATTTT.

This chain uses TRBV6-1 with TRBJ1-1; tentatively, D is TRBD1 (6 bases). The germline gives CDR1 MNHNS, CDR2 SASEGT. V shed 5 bases and J shed 0 bases, with 13 bases lying between them. The CDR3 length is 15 residues. The CDR3 region is CASSRRTAMNTEAFF. The CDR3 DNA sequence: TGTGCCAGCAGTCGTAGGACAGCCATGAACACTGAAGCTTTCTTT.

This sequence joins TRBV18 and TRBJ1-1; D remains ambiguous. This CDR3 spans 14 amino acids. Trimming removed 2 bases at V and 0 bases at J, with 7 bases between. Germline CDR1 KGHSH, CDR2 LQKENI. CDR3 in amino acids: CASSPSGVNTEAFF. DNA of the CDR3: TGTGCCAGCTCACCATCCGGAGTGAACACTGAAGCTTTCTTT.

The chain uses TRBV7-8 and TRBJ1-5; TRBD1 matches 10 bases. The germline V gene encodes CDR1 SGHVS and CDR2 FQNEAQ. V was pared by 7 bases and J by 2 bases, with 14 bases of the junction left unmatched. The CDR3 contains 18 residues. The CDR3 loop is CASTKRRTGGWGNQPQHF. CDR3 coding DNA: TGTGCCAGCACCAAGCGCAGGACAGGGGGTTGGGGCAATCAGCCCCAGCATTTT.

The chain joins TRBV29-1 to TRBJ2-7; D remains unclear. The CDR3 extends over 12 amino acids. Trimming took 4 bases from V and 0 from J, leaving 7 bases between them. Germline V gene data show CDR1 as SQVTM and CDR2 as ANQGSEA. The DNA for the CDR3 is TGCAGCGTTGGCGGCAGCTCCTACGAGCAGTACTTC. It encodes CSVGGSSYEQYF.